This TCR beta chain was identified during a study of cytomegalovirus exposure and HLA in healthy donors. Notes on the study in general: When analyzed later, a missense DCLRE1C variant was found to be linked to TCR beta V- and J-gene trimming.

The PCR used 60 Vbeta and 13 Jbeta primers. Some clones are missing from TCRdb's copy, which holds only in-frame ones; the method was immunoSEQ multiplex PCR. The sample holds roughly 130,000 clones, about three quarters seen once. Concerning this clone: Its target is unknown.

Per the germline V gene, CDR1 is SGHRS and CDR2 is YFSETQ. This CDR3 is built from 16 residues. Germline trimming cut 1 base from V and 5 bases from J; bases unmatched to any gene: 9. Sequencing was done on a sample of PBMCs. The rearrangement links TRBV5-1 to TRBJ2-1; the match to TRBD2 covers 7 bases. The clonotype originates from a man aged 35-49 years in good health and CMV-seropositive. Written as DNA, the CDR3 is TGCGCCAGCAGCTTGCTTGCTAGCGGACCGAACAATGAGCAGTTCTTC. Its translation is CASSLLASGPNNEQFF.